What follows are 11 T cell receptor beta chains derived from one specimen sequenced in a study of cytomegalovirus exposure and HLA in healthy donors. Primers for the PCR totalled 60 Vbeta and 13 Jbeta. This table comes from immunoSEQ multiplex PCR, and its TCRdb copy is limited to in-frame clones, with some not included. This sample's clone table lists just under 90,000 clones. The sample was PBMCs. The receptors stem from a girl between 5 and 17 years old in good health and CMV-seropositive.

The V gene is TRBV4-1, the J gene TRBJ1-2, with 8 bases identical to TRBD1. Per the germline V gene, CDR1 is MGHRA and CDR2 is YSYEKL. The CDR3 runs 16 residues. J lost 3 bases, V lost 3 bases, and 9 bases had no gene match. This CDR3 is CASSQTMTGEDYGYTF. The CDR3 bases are TGCGCCAGCAGCCAGACCATGACAGGGGAGGACTATGGCTACACCTTC.

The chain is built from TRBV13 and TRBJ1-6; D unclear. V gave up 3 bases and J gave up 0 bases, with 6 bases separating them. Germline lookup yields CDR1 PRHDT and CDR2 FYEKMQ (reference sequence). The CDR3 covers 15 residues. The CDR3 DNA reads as TGTGCCAGCAGCTTGGGCAGCTCCTATAATTCACCCCTCCACTTT. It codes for CASSLGSSYNSPLHF. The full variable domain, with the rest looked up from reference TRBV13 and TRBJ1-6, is AAGVIQSPRHLIKEKRETATLKCYPIPRHDTVYWYQQGPGQDPQFLISFYEKMQSDKGSIPDRFSAQQFSDYHSELNMSSLELGDSALYFCASSLGSSYNSPLHFGNGTRLTVT.

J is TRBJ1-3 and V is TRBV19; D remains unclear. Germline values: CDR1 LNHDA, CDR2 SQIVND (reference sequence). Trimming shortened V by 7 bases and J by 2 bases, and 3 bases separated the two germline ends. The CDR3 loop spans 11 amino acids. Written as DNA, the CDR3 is TGTGCCAGTACAACTGGAAACACCATATATTTT. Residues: CASTTGNTIYF. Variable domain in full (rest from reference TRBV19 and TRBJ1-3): DGGITQSPKYLFRKEGQNVTLSCEQNLNHDAMYWYRQDPGQGLRLIYYSQIVNDFQKGDIAEGYSVSREKKESFPLTVTSAQKNPTAFYLCASTTGNTIYFGEGSWLTVV.

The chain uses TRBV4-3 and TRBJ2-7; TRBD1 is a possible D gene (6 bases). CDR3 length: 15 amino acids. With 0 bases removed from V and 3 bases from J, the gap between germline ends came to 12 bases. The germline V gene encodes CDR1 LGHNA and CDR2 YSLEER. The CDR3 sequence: CASSQDQDRDYEQYF. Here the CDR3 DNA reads TGCGCCAGCAGCCAAGATCAGGACAGAGACTACGAGCAGTACTTC.

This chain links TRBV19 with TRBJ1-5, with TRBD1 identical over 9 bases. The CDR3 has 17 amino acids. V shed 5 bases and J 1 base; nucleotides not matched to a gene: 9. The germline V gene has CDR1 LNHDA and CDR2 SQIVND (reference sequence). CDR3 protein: CASSPPGQGRSNQPQHF. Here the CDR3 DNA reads TGTGCCAGTAGTCCCCCGGGACAGGGACGGAGCAATCAGCCCCAGCATTTT.

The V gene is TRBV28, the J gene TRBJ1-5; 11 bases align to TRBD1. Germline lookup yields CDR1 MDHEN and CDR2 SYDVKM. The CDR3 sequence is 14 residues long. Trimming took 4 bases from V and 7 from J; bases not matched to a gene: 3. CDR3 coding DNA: TGTGCCAGCAGTTGGGACAGGGGGTCCCAGCCCCAGCATTTT. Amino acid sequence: CASSWDRGSQPQHF.

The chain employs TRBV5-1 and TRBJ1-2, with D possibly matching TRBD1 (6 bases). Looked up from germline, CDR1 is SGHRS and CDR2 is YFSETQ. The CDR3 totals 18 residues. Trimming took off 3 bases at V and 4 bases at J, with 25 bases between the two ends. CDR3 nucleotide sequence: TGCGCCAGCAGCTACGGAAGACCGGTAACAGGGAAGGGCTATGGCTACACCTTC. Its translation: CASSYGRPVTGKGYGYTF.

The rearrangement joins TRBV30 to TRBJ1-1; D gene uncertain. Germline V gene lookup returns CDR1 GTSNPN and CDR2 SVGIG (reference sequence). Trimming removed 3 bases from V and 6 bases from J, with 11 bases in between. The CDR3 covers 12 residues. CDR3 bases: TGTGCCTGGAGCCCCACCGGGGCTGAAGCTTTCTTT. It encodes CAWSPTGAEAFF.

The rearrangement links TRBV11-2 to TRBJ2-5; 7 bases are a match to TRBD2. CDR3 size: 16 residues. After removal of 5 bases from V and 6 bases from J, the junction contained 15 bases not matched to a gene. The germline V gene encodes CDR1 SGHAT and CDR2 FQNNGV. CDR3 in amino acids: CASSLPWGGSRKTQYF. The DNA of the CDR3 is TGTGCCAGCAGCCTCCCCTGGGGGGGGTCAAGGAAGACCCAGTACTTC.

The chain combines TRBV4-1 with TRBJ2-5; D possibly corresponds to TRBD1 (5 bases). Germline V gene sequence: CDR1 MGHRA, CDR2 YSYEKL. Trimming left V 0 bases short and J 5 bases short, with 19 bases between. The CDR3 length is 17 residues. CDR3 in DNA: TGCGCCAGCAGCCAAGATCGCCAGGTGTGGGGCGTCGAGACCCAGTACTTC. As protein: CASSQDRQVWGVETQYF.

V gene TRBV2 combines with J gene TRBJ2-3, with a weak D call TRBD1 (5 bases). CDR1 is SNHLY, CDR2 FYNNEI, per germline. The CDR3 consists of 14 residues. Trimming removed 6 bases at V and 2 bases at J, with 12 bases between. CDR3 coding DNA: TGTGCCAGCAGGAGACAGACGGACACAGATACGCAGTATTTT. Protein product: CASRRQTDTDTQYF. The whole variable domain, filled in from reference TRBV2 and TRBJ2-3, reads EPEVTQTPSHQVTQMGQEVILRCVPISNHLYFYWYRQILGQKVEFLVSFYNNEISEKSEIFDDQFSVERPDGSNFTLKIRSTKLEDSAMYFCASRRQTDTDTQYFGPGTRLTVL.